This T cell receptor beta chain is from a study of siplizumab effects on memory and regulatory T cells. Points on this clone: Its antigen is unidentified.

Measured with immunoSEQ multiplex PCR; TCRdb has only the in-frame clones, and not every one. The table shows approximately 94,000 clones, with over 90% occurring only once. Study conclusions and caveats: Alloreactive sequences whose origin lay in unstimulated CD4+ memory cells were significantly reduced by siplizumab. A minor share of alloreactive clones matched unstimulated subsets. An assignable naive or memory phenotype was lacking in roughly 75-97% of proliferating CD4+ or CD8+ clones.

Per the germline V gene, CDR1 is LNHDA and CDR2 is SQIVND (reference sequence). This CDR3 region has 15 residues. J was trimmed by 0 bases and V by 6 bases; bases with no gene match: 7. The clonotype was recovered from a human donor in good health. The sample consisted of non-Treg CD4+ T cells sorted from blood. V and J are TRBV19 and TRBJ1-1, with 7 bases that match TRBD1. The CDR3 loop is CASSRPDRMNTEAFF. In DNA form, the CDR3 reads TGTGCCAGTAGCCGACCGGACAGGATGAACACTGAAGCTTTCTTT.